The next 31 T cell receptor beta chains were all read from a single sample in a study of blood T cell repertoires in COVID-19. The assay was immunoSEQ multiplex PCR, and TCRdb's table has in-frame clones only and misses some. The table lists some 46,000 clones, around 86% of them singletons, with over 7% in the top ten. Sequenced: peripheral blood. The receptors originated from a man in his fifties or sixties with active COVID-19.

The chain links TRBV28 to TRBJ2-7; weak D call: TRBD1 (6 bases). The CDR3 length is 13 residues. The V end was cut by 3 bases, the J end by 6 bases, with 12 bases between. The V gene's germline CDR1 is MDHEN and CDR2 SYDVKM. CDR3 coding DNA: TGTGCCAGCAGTTTCCCAGGGGACACCGAGCAGTACTTC. Residues: CASSFPGDTEQYF.

The chain uses TRBV5-1 and TRBJ2-2, with 9 bases matching TRBD1. Germline CDR1 SGHRS, CDR2 YFSETQ. This CDR3 has 15 amino acids. V shed 2 bases, J shed 10 bases, and the junction held 9 bases outside the gene matches. CDR3 sequence: CASSLHSGQGMELFF. The CDR3 DNA reads as TGCGCCAGCAGCTTACACTCGGGACAGGGCATGGAGCTGTTTTTT.

This chain connects TRBV10-3 to TRBJ2-1; no firm D call. Germline CDR1 and CDR2: ENHRY and SYGVKD. The CDR3 sequence is 12 residues long. Trimming took off 2 bases at V and 6 bases at J, with 5 bases between the two ends. The CDR3 DNA sequence: TGTGCCATCAGTGAGACGGGCAATGAGCAGTTCTTC. Protein product: CAISETGNEQFF.

This clone was observed once. The rearrangement joins TRBV28 to TRBJ2-7, with D perhaps matching TRBD2 (6 bases). This CDR3 region has 16 residues. V lost 7 bases to trimming and J lost 2 bases, with 21 bases between them. The germline CDR1 and CDR2 sequences are MDHEN and SYDVKM. The CDR3 spells CASTGAEAGLAYEQYF. CDR3 nucleotides: TGTGCCAGCACCGGGGCGGAGGCGGGACTGGCCTACGAGCAGTACTTC. Variable domain in full (rest from reference TRBV28 and TRBJ2-7): DVKVTQSSRYLVKRTGEKVFLECVQDMDHENMFWYRQDPGLGLRLIYFSYDVKMKEKGDIPEGYSVSREKKERFSLILESASTNQTSMYLCASTGAEAGLAYEQYFGPGTRLTVT.

This clone was counted once. The genes are TRBV30 and TRBJ2-7, with unresolved D. With 0 bases removed from V and 4 bases from J, the gap between germline ends came to 7 bases. Per germline, CDR1 GTSNPN and CDR2 SVGIG (reference sequence). The CDR3 is 12 amino acids. This CDR3 reads CAWSVDRYEQYF. For the CDR3, the DNA is TGTGCCTGGAGTGTAGATAGATACGAGCAGTACTTC.

This chain links TRBV20-1 with TRBJ2-7; 8 nucleotides match TRBD2. J was trimmed by 5 bases and V by 3 bases; bases with no gene match: 12. Germline V gene lookup returns CDR1 DFQATT and CDR2 SNEGSKA (reference sequence). The CDR3 has 15 residues. The CDR3 nucleotides read TGCAGTGCTAGTAGGTCGGCGGGAGGTAGGAACGAGCAGTACTTC. Translated, it gives CSASRSAGGRNEQYF.

The chain has TRBV11-3 and TRBJ2-1; D is uncertain. The germline CDR1 and CDR2 sequences are SGHNT and YENEEA. CDR3 size: 13 residues. With 0 bases removed from V and 3 bases from J, the gap between germline ends came to 3 bases. The CDR3 region is CASSLDSYNEQFF. For the CDR3, the DNA is TGTGCCAGCAGCTTAGACAGCTACAATGAGCAGTTCTTC.

The chain has TRBV24-1 and TRBJ2-1; 9 bases map to TRBD1. The CDR3 contains 14 residues. The J segment lost 7 bases and the V segment lost 4 bases, leaving 4 bases of the junction unmatched. Looked up from germline, CDR1 is KGHDR and CDR2 is SFDVKD. The CDR3 region is CATSDNRGPNEQFF. In nucleotides, the CDR3 is TGTGCCACCAGTGACAACAGGGGGCCTAATGAGCAGTTCTTC.

The V and J genes are TRBV14 and TRBJ1-3; possibly TRBD1 for D (5 bases). This CDR3 has 14 amino acids. The germline V gene has CDR1 SGHDN and CDR2 FVKESK. V lost 3 bases and J 0 bases, leaving 6 bases between the germline ends. The CDR3: CASSHRGSGNTIYF. CDR3 coding DNA: TGTGCCAGCAGCCATAGGGGCTCTGGAAACACCATATATTTT. The full variable domain, completed using reference TRBV14 and TRBJ1-3, is EAGVTQFPSHSVIEKGQTVTLRCDPISGHDNLYWYRRVMGKEIKFLLHFVKESKQDESGMPNNRFLAERTGGTYSTLKVQPAELEDSGVYFCASSHRGSGNTIYFGEGSWLTVV.

This chain joins TRBV6-5 and TRBJ2-2; D remains unclear. CDR1 MNHEY and CDR2 SVGAGI come from the germline V gene. The V gene lost 0 bases and the J gene lost 1 base, with 9 bases spanning the gap. This CDR3 spans 16 amino acids. CDR3 in DNA: TGTGCCAGCAGTTACTCGATTTACGGGAACACCGGGGAGCTGTTTTTT. Translated: CASSYSIYGNTGELFF.

This chain connects TRBV15 to TRBJ2-3; 7 nucleotides match TRBD2. The CDR3 consists of 15 residues. Germline V gives CDR1 LNHNV, CDR2 YYDKDF (reference sequence). Losses at the gene ends were 1 base for V and 1 base for J; bases not matched to a gene: 2. CDR3 protein: CATSRAAGGTDTQYF. The CDR3 bases are TGTGCCACCAGCAGAGCGGCGGGGGGCACAGATACGCAGTATTTT.

V usage is TRBV28 and J usage is TRBJ2-7, with D possibly TRBD1 on 6 matching bases. CDR3 size: 14 residues. The germline V and J ends were trimmed by 4 bases and 1 base, with 11 bases remaining between them. From germline, CDR1 is MDHEN and CDR2 SYDVKM. CDR3: CASSSTGGSYEQYF. CDR3 nucleotide sequence: TGTGCCAGCAGTTCGACAGGAGGTTCCTACGAGCAGTACTTC.

V gene TRBV19 combines with J gene TRBJ2-2, with 7 positions matching TRBD1. The CDR3 runs 14 residues. The ends lost 2 bases at V and 6 bases at J; junction bases unmatched: 3. CDR1 and CDR2 from the germline V gene are LNHDA and SQIVND (reference sequence). CDR3 sequence: CASSIWQGAGELFF. In DNA form, the CDR3 reads TGTGCCAGTAGTATATGGCAGGGGGCCGGGGAGCTGTTTTTT.

The chain recombines TRBV3-1 (or the pseudogene TRBV3-2) with TRBJ2-1; D gene unclear. Germline CDR1 LGHDT, CDR2 YNNKEL (reference sequence). This CDR3 has 16 amino acids. Between the trimmed V and J ends, which lost 0 bases and 4 bases, there was a span of 13 bases. The DNA of the CDR3 is TGTGCCAGCAGCCAAGATTTGGCCGAATCATACAATGAGCAGTTCTTC. It is translated as CASSQDLAESYNEQFF.

This chain links TRBV3-1 (or the pseudogene TRBV3-2) with TRBJ2-5; no definite D call. The CDR3 has 14 residues. Between the trimmed V and J ends, which lost 0 bases and 3 bases, there was a span of 8 bases. The germline CDR1 and CDR2 sequences are LGHDT and YNNKEL (reference sequence). Here the CDR3 DNA reads TGTGCCAGCAGCCAAGAAACCAGAAAAGAGACCCAGTACTTC. Protein product: CASSQETRKETQYF.

The chain is built from TRBV9 and TRBJ1-1, with D tentatively TRBD1 (5 bases). Trimming took off 0 bases at V and 5 bases at J, with 8 bases between the two ends. Germline lookup yields CDR1 SGDLS and CDR2 YYNGEE. CDR3 length equals 13 residues. The CDR3 coding sequence is TGTGCCAGCAGCGTAGCAGGGTATACTGAAGCTTTCTTT. Amino acid sequence: CASSVAGYTEAFF.

The rearrangement uses TRBV18 and TRBJ1-2; no firm D call. Looked up from germline, CDR1 is KGHSH and CDR2 is LQKENI. The CDR3 runs to 14 residues. Trimming left V 4 bases short and J 2 bases short, with 11 bases between. CDR3 amino acids: CASSRETANYGYTF. Written as DNA, the CDR3 is TGTGCCAGCTCACGGGAGACGGCGAACTATGGCTACACCTTC.

CDR3 in DNA: TGTGCCAGCAGTTTGGGGGGGTTCAGCAGCACCGGGGAGCTGTTTTTT. Protein product: CASSLGGFSSTGELFF. The chain is built from TRBV28 and TRBJ2-2, with 7 bases fitting TRBD2. V lost 3 bases, J lost 4 bases, and 8 bases stayed unmatched. The CDR3 spans 16 residues. Germline V CDR1 and CDR2: MDHEN, SYDVKM.

The chain recombines TRBV5-6 with TRBJ1-3; a possible D gene is TRBD1 (6 bases). CDR1 and CDR2 from the germline V gene are SGHDT and YYEEEE. Trimming took 1 base from V and 0 from J, leaving 8 bases between them. This CDR3 spans 15 amino acids. CDR3 sequence reads: CASSLSGASGNTIYF. The CDR3 nucleotides are TGTGCCAGCAGCTTGTCAGGGGCCTCTGGAAACACCATATATTTT.

A few counts support this clone. The chain is built from TRBV27 and TRBJ2-7, with a tentative D call TRBD1 (5 bases). The CDR3 totals 13 residues. V was cut by 4 bases and J by 7 bases, with 14 bases left in between. Germline CDR1 and CDR2: MNHEY and SMNVEV (reference sequence). In DNA form, the CDR3 reads TGTGCCAGCAGTTCTTCAGGGATTGGGGAGCAGTACTTC. It codes for CASSSSGIGEQYF.

This sequence joins TRBV5-1 and TRBJ1-1; D gene ambiguous. The V gene's germline CDR1 is SGHRS and CDR2 YFSETQ. The CDR3 is made up of 15 amino acids. Deletions cut 0 bases from V and 0 bases from J, with 9 bases between. The CDR3 here is CASSLAEGMNTEAFF. For the CDR3, the DNA is TGCGCCAGCAGCTTGGCCGAGGGTATGAACACTGAAGCTTTCTTT.

This rearrangement joins TRBV30 to TRBJ1-4; 10 bases match TRBD1. The CDR3 totals 16 residues. Germline lookup yields CDR1 GTSNPN and CDR2 SVGIG (reference sequence). J was trimmed by 6 bases and V by 0 bases; bases with no gene match: 7. The CDR3 loop is CAWSVYWDRGHEKLFF. As DNA, the CDR3 is TGTGCCTGGAGTGTATATTGGGACAGGGGCCATGAAAAACTGTTTTTT.

This chain links TRBV9 with TRBJ2-2; D gene uncertain. CDR3 length: 14 amino acids. V dropped 1 base and J dropped 1 base, with 5 bases sitting between them. CDR1 SGDLS and CDR2 YYNGEE come from the germline V gene. The CDR3 DNA follows: TGTGCCAGCAGCGTATTAGAGAACACCGGGGAGCTGTTTTTT. Protein: CASSVLENTGELFF.

This clone was detected once. The chain uses TRBV5-1 and TRBJ2-3; possibly TRBD2 for D (6 bases). Germline V lookup: CDR1 SGHRS, CDR2 YFSETQ. This CDR3 has 15 residues. V lost 4 bases, J lost 2 bases, and 14 bases lay in between. Here the CDR3 reads CASSPLARATDTQYF. CDR3 nucleotides: TGCGCCAGCAGCCCCCTAGCGAGGGCCACAGATACGCAGTATTTT.

The CDR3 here is CASRASGSVITQYF. CDR3 DNA: TGTGCCAGCAGGGCTAGCGGGAGTGTTATTACGCAGTATTTT. The chain joins TRBV2 to TRBJ2-3, with 10 bases fitting TRBD2. The CDR3 consists of 14 residues. Germline values: CDR1 SNHLY, CDR2 FYNNEI. V trimming: 6 bases; J trimming: 8 bases; junction bases outside the gene matches: 8.

V and J are TRBV13 and TRBJ2-3; 9 nucleotides match TRBD2. J gave up 5 bases and V 6 bases, and 9 bases lay outside the gene matches. The CDR3 has 15 amino acids. Germline V gene data show CDR1 as PRHDT and CDR2 as FYEKMQ (reference sequence). The chain's CDR3 is CASSRRGGLVDTQYF. In nucleotides, the CDR3 is TGTGCCAGCAGTCGGCGGGGGGGCCTTGTAGATACGCAGTATTTT.

The chain joins TRBV9 to TRBJ2-1; TRBD2 matches at 8 bases. The CDR3 has 18 amino acids. V shed 0 bases and J 0 bases; nucleotides not matched to a gene: 8. Germline assignment: CDR1 SGDLS and CDR2 YYNGEE. Here the CDR3 DNA reads TGTGCCAGCAGCGTAGGAACTAGCGGAAGGAGCTCCTACAATGAGCAGTTCTTC. This codes for CASSVGTSGRSSYNEQFF. The full variable domain, its missing parts supplied by reference TRBV9 and TRBJ2-1, is DSGVTQTPKHLITATGQRVTLRCSPRSGDLSVYWYQQSLDQGLQFLIQYYNGEERAKGNILERFSAQQFPDLHSELNLSSLELGDSALYFCASSVGTSGRSSYNEQFFGPGTRLTVL.

The rearrangement links TRBV3-1 (or the pseudogene TRBV3-2) to TRBJ1-1; 9 bases fit TRBD1. J was trimmed by 5 bases and V by 5 bases; bases with no gene match: 6. This CDR3 region has 14 residues. CDR1 and CDR2 (germline): LGHDT, YNNKEL (reference sequence). The CDR3 DNA reads as TGTGCCAGCAGCTCCGGGACAGGGATTACTGAAGCTTTCTTT. The encoded protein is CASSSGTGITEAFF.

In this sample, this clone turned up a few times. This chain links TRBV4-1 with TRBJ2-5; 8 bases align to TRBD1. CDR3 length equals 19 residues. V gave up 0 bases and J gave up 2 bases; unmatched junction bases: 14. Germline V gene data show CDR1 as MGHRA and CDR2 as YSYEKL. In DNA, the CDR3 is TGCGCCAGCAGCCAAGATCCCCCTCTCCAACAGGGGGGACAAGAGACCCAGTACTTC. Encoded protein: CASSQDPPLQQGGQETQYF.

This chain links TRBV19 with TRBJ1-5; 8 bases line up with TRBD1. J gave up 1 base and V 1 base, and 9 bases lay outside the gene matches. Per the germline V gene, CDR1 is LNHDA and CDR2 is SQIVND (reference sequence). This CDR3 spans 18 amino acids. The CDR3 loop reads CASSIAAGGSKSNQPQHF. Written as DNA, the CDR3 is TGTGCCAGTAGTATAGCGGCAGGGGGCTCTAAAAGCAATCAGCCCCAGCATTTT.

The chain has TRBV5-1 and TRBJ2-1; D unclear. V was clipped by 5 bases and J by 2 bases, with 8 bases between them. Germline-derived CDR1 and CDR2 are SGHRS and YFSETQ. This CDR3 is 13 amino acids long. The CDR3 sequence is CASRAAAYNEQFF. The CDR3 DNA is TGCGCCAGCAGGGCGGCAGCCTACAATGAGCAGTTCTTC.